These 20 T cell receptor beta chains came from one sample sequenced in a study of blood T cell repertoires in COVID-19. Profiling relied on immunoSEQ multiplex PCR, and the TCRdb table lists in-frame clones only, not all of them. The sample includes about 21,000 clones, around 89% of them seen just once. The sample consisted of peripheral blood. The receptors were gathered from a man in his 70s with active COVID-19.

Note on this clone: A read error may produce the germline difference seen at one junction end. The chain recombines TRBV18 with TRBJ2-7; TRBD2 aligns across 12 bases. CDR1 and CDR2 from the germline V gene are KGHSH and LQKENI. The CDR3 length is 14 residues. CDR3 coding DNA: TGTGCCAGCCCACCTGGACTAGCGGGACACGAGCAGTACTTC. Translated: CASPPGLAGHEQYF.

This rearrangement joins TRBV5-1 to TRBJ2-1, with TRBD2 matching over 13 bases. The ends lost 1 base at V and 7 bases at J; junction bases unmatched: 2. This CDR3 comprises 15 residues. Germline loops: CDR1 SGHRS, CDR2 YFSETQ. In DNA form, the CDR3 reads TGCGCCAGCAGCTTGAGACTAGCGGGAGGTAATGAGCAGTTCTTC. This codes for CASSLRLAGGNEQFF.

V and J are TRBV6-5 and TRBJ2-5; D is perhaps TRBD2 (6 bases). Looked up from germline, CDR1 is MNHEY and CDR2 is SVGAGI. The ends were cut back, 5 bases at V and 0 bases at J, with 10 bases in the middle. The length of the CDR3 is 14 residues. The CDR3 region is CASSKLADQETQYF. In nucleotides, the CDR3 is TGTGCCAGCAGTAAACTAGCAGACCAAGAGACCCAGTACTTC.

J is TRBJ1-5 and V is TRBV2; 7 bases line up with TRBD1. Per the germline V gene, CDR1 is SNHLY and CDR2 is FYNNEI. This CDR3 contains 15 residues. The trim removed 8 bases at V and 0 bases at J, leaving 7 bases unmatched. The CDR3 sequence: CASCLTGYSNQPQHF. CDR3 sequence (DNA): TGTGCCAGCTGTCTGACAGGGTATAGCAATCAGCCCCAGCATTTT.

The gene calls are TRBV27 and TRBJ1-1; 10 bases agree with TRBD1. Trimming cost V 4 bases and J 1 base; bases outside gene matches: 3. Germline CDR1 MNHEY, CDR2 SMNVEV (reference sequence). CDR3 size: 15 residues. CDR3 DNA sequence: TGTGCCAGCAGTTCTTGGACAGGGGGGAACACTGAAGCTTTCTTT. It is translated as CASSSWTGGNTEAFF.

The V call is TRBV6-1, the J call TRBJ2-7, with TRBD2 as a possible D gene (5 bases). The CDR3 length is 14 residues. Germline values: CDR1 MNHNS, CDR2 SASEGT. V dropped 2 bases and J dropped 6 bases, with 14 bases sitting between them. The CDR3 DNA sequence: TGTGCCAGCAGTGAACGGGGAGCGGTGGCCGAGCAGTACTTC. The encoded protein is CASSERGAVAEQYF.

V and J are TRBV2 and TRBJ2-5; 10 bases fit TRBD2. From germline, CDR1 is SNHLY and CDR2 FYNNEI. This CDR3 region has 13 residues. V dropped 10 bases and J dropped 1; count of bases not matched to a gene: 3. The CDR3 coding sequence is TGTGCCACCAAGCGGGAGGGCCAAGAGACCCAGTACTTC. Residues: CATKREGQETQYF.

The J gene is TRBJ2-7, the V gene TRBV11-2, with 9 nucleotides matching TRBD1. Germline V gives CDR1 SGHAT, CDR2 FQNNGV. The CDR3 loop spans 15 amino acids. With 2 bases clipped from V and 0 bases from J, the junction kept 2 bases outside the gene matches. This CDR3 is CASSLRDRVSYEQYF. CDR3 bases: TGTGCCAGCAGCTTACGGGACAGGGTCTCCTACGAGCAGTACTTC.

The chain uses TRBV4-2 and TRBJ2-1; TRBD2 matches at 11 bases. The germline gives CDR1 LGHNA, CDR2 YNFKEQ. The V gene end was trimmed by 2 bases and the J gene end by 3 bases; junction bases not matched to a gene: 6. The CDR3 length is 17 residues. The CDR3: CASSQTGTSGHYNEQFF. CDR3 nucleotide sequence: TGTGCCAGCAGCCAAACCGGGACTAGCGGACACTACAATGAGCAGTTCTTC.

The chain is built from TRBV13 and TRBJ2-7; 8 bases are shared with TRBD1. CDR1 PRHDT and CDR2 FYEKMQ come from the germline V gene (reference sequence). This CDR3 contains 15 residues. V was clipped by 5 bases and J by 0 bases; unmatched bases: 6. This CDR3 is CASSTWTGSSYEQYF. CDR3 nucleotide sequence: TGTGCCAGCAGCACCTGGACAGGGAGCTCCTACGAGCAGTACTTC.

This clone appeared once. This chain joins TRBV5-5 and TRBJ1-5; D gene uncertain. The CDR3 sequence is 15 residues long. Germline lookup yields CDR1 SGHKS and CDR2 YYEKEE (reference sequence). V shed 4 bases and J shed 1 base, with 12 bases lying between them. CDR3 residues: CASSPSPVSNQPQHF. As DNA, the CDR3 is TGTGCCAGCAGCCCCTCCCCGGTAAGCAATCAGCCCCAGCATTTT.

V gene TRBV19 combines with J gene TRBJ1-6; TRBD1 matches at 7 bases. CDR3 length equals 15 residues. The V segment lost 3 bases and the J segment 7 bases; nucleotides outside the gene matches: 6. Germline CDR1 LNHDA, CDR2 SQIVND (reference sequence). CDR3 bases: TGTGCCAGTAGTATCGGGGGACAGCAGAATTCACCCCTCCACTTT. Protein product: CASSIGGQQNSPLHF.

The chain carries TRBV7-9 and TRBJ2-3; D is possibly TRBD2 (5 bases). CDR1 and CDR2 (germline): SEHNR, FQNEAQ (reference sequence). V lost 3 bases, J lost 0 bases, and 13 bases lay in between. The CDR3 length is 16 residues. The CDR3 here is CASSFGPSSSTDTQYF. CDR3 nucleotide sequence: TGTGCCAGCAGCTTTGGTCCTAGCAGCAGCACAGATACGCAGTATTTT.

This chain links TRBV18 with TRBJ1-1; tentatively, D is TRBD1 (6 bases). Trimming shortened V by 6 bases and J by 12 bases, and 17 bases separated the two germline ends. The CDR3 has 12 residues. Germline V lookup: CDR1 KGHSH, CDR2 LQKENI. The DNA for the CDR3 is TGTGCCAGCTCTCCTGACAGGACACAGACTTTCTTT. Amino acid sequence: CASSPDRTQTFF.

The CDR3 DNA reads TGTGCCAGCAGCTTCGCGGGGGGGCAAGAGACCCAGTACTTC. This gives the protein CASSFAGGQETQYF. The V call is TRBV7-9, the J call TRBJ2-5; 9 nucleotides agree with TRBD2. The length of the CDR3 is 14 residues. Per the germline V gene, CDR1 is SEHNR and CDR2 is FQNEAQ (reference sequence). Trimming removed 3 bases from V and 2 bases from J; junction bases left unmatched: 1.

CDR3 sequence (DNA): TGTGCCACCAGCAGAGACGGGGGGGCGGGGGAGACCCAGTACTTC. Translation gives CATSRDGGAGETQYF. The chain uses TRBV15 and TRBJ2-5; 8 bases agree with TRBD2. Trimming cost V 0 bases and J 5 bases; bases outside gene matches: 5. The CDR3 spans 15 residues. Germline-derived CDR1 and CDR2 are LNHNV and YYDKDF (reference sequence).

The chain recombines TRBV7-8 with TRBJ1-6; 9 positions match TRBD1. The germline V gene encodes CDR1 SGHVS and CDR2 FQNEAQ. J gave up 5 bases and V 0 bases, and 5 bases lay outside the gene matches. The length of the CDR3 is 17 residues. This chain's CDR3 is CASSLADRGGDNSPLHF. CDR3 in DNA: TGTGCCAGCAGCTTAGCGGACAGGGGAGGAGATAATTCACCCCTCCACTTT.

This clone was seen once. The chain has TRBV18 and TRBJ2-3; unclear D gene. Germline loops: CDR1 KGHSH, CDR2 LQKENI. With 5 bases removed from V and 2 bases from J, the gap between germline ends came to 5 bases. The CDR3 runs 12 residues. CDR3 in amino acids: CASSATTDTQYF. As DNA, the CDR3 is TGTGCCAGCTCAGCTACCACAGATACGCAGTATTTT.

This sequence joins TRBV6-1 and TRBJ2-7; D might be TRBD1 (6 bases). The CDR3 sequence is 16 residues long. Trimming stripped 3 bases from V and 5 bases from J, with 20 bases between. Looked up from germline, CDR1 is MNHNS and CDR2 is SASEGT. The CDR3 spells CASSDSPARGPDEQYF. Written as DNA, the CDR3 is TGTGCCAGCAGTGACAGCCCCGCCAGGGGTCCCGACGAGCAGTACTTC.

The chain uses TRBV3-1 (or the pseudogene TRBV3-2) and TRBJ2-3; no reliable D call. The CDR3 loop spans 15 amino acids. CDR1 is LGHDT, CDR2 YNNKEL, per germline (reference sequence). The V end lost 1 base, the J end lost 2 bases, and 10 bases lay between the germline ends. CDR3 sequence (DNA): TGTGCCAGCAGCCAAGGAGCCGGGTTCACAGATACGCAGTATTTT. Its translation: CASSQGAGFTDTQYF.